The 24 T cell receptor beta chains presented below share a single source sample, sequenced in a study of blood T cells in healthy people across ages. With a J-beta primer mix and a sample-barcoded 5' primer, a second PCR ran about 7 to 12 cycles. TCRdb itself ran the 5' RACE reads through MiXCR, one entry per CDR3 protein. The sample carries roughly 680,000 distinct CDR3 sequences, over 40% recorded once. Material: blood. The receptors here all came from a woman of 80 years or more in good health.

This clonotype has just a few counts. The CDR3 DNA reads as TGTGCCAGCAGCCAAGAAGGATCGGCTAGTGGGATCTTTAGCACAGATACGCAGTATTTT. This codes for CASSQEGSASGIFSTDTQYF. The chain recombines TRBV4-2 with TRBJ2-3; no clear D. Germline assignment: CDR1 LGHNA and CDR2 YNFKEQ. Trimming removed 0 bases from V and 0 bases from J, with 22 bases in between. The CDR3 extends over 20 amino acids.

This clonotype occurred a few times. This sequence joins TRBV6-5 and TRBJ1-1; perhaps TRBD1 as D (5 bases). CDR1 is MNHEY, CDR2 SVGAGI, per germline. The ends were cut back, 7 bases at V and 2 bases at J, with 14 bases in the middle. CDR3 size: 14 residues. The CDR3 loop reads CASTIRGGNTEAFF. The CDR3 coding sequence is TGTGCCAGCACCATAAGGGGAGGTAACACTGAAGCTTTCTTT.

This clonotype was seen only a few times. J is TRBJ2-7 and V is TRBV2, with unresolved D. This CDR3 has 12 residues. CDR1 SNHLY and CDR2 FYNNEI come from the germline V gene. Trimming removed 5 bases from V and 6 bases from J, with 11 bases in between. The CDR3, as DNA: TGTGCCAGCAGTCCCGAATACCGCGAGCAGTACTTC. It specifies CASSPEYREQYF.

The sample holds many counts of this clonotype. The V call is TRBV7-8, the J call TRBJ2-7, with D unclear. V lost 5 bases, J lost 6 bases, and 17 bases lay in between. Germline loops: CDR1 SGHVS, CDR2 FQNEAQ. This CDR3 is built from 14 residues. CDR3 sequence: CASSQGRSLLEQYF. For the CDR3, the DNA is TGTGCCAGCAGCCAAGGAAGGTCCCTACTCGAGCAGTACTTC. Based on the CDR3 plus reference TRBV7-8 and TRBJ2-7, the full variable domain is GAGVSQSPRYKVAKRGQDVALRCDPISGHVSLFWYQQALGQGPEFLTYFQNEAQLDKSGLPSDRFFAERPEGSVSTLKIQRTQQEDSAVYLCASSQGRSLLEQYFGPGTRLTVT.

As for this clonotype: Just one base apart from a much larger clone, this may be a read error. The J gene is TRBJ2-1, the V gene TRBV12-3 or TRBV12-4; 10 bases are shared with TRBD2. This CDR3 has 14 residues. V gave up 3 bases and J gave up 8 bases; unmatched junction bases: 4. The DNA of the CDR3 is TGTGCCAGCAGTTTGGGACTAGCGCCTTATGAGCAGTTCTTC. This sequence encodes CASSLGLAPYEQFF.

The chain employs TRBV24-1 and TRBJ2-5; 9 nucleotides match TRBD2. V lost 5 bases to trimming and J lost 3 bases; unmatched junction nucleotides: 0. Per germline, CDR1 KGHDR and CDR2 SFDVKD. CDR3 length equals 13 residues. As DNA, the CDR3 is TGTGCCACCAGTGCTAGCGGGGAAGAGACCCAGTACTTC. Its protein is CATSASGEETQYF.

The chain couples TRBV5-1 to TRBJ1-2, with D uncertain. The V gene's germline CDR1 is SGHRS and CDR2 YFSETQ. This CDR3 has 14 residues. V was cut by 0 bases and J by 4 bases, with 10 bases left in between. The CDR3 sequence is CASSLERGGYGYTF. The CDR3 region has the DNA TGCGCCAGCAGCTTGGAACGGGGAGGCTATGGCTACACCTTC.

CDR3 sequence: CSVRPGTGEKGYTF. The CDR3 nucleotides are TGCAGCGTTCGTCCCGGGACAGGGGAGAAAGGCTACACCTTC. The chain couples TRBV29-1 to TRBJ1-2; TRBD1 aligns across 10 bases. V lost 5 bases, J lost 8 bases, and 11 bases stayed unmatched. CDR3 length: 14 residues. Germline lookup yields CDR1 SQVTM and CDR2 ANQGSEA.

V usage is TRBV6-5 and J usage is TRBJ1-4; weak D call: TRBD1 (5 bases). Germline V CDR1 and CDR2: MNHEY, SVGAGI. The germline V and J ends were trimmed by 8 bases and 0 bases, with 13 bases remaining between them. This CDR3 has 15 amino acids. Here the CDR3 DNA reads TGTGCCAGCGGGGACTTTCTGACAACTAATGAAAAACTGTTTTTT. Translation gives CASGDFLTTNEKLFF.

The chain recombines TRBV20-1 with TRBJ2-5, with 8 nucleotides matching TRBD1. The CDR3 loop spans 14 amino acids. Germline CDR1 is DFQATT and CDR2 is SNEGSKA (reference sequence). V gave up 6 bases and J gave up 4 bases; unmatched junction bases: 10. The CDR3 sequence: CSARRTGLRETQYF. DNA of the CDR3: TGCAGTGCCCGTAGGACAGGGCTAAGAGAGACCCAGTACTTC.

This clonotype showed up many times. In nucleotides, the CDR3 is TGCAGCGTTGTATTGAGTGGGGCGGGCGAGCAGTACTTC. Its protein is CSVVLSGAGEQYF. The chain employs TRBV29-1 and TRBJ2-7; D may match TRBD1 or TRBD2 (5 bases each). V lost 4 bases, J lost 6 bases, and 16 bases lay in between. This CDR3 is built from 13 residues. CDR1 and CDR2 (germline): SQVTM, ANQGSEA.

The table lists this clonotype with a few counts. The V gene is TRBV10-3, the J gene TRBJ2-3, with a weak D call TRBD1 (5 bases). Trimming stripped 3 bases from V and 11 bases from J, with 18 bases between. The germline CDR1 and CDR2 sequences are ENHRY and SYGVKD. The CDR3 runs 14 residues. CDR3 in amino acids: CAISERVNSRVQYF. CDR3 in DNA: TGTGCCATCAGTGAAAGGGTCAACTCCAGGGTGCAGTATTTT.

The chain carries TRBV2 and TRBJ1-2; D remains ambiguous. Germline lookup yields CDR1 SNHLY and CDR2 FYNNEI. V gave up 6 bases and J gave up 9 bases, with 11 bases separating them. The CDR3 contains 11 residues. The CDR3 region has the DNA TGTGCCAGCAGGATGGCAGAGCGCTACACCTTC. It yields the protein CASRMAERYTF.

The rearrangement uses TRBV4-2 and TRBJ1-5; TRBD1 might be the D (5 bases). This CDR3 has 17 residues. V lost 5 bases, J lost 0 bases, and 17 bases lay in between. From germline, CDR1 is LGHNA and CDR2 YNFKEQ. In DNA, the CDR3 is TGTGCCAGCAGCTCCTCGACAGAAGACTATAGCAATCAGCCCCAGCATTTT. Translated: CASSSSTEDYSNQPQHF.

This clonotype was detected a few times. This sequence joins TRBV20-1 and TRBJ1-5, with unresolved D. V was trimmed by 2 bases and J by 0 bases, leaving 14 bases between them. Germline V gives CDR1 DFQATT, CDR2 SNEGSKA (reference sequence). CDR3 length equals 16 residues. CDR3 DNA sequence: TGCAGTGCTAGACCCCGAGGACTGAATAGCAATCAGCCCCAGCATTTT. Translation: CSARPRGLNSNQPQHF.

J is TRBJ2-1 and V is TRBV24-1; D is perhaps TRBD1 (5 bases). Germline CDR1 is KGHDR and CDR2 is SFDVKD. CDR3 length: 15 residues. Between the trimmed V and J ends, which lost 1 base and 6 bases, there was a span of 12 bases. The CDR3 is CATSDFRARSNEQFF. The CDR3 DNA reads TGTGCCACCAGTGATTTCAGGGCTCGGTCCAATGAGCAGTTCTTC.

On this clonotype: Possible read error: a much larger clone is one base away. This chain connects TRBV10-3 to TRBJ2-1; the D gene is possibly TRBD1 (5 bases). The CDR3 has 12 residues. Germline CDR1 reads ENHRY; CDR2 reads SYGVKD. CDR3 sequence: CAISGQTNKQFF. The CDR3 DNA is TGTGCCATCAGTGGACAGACCAATAAGCAGTTCTTC.

This clonotype has just one count. This rearrangement joins TRBV12-3 or TRBV12-4 to TRBJ2-2; D possibly corresponds to TRBD2 (6 bases). The length of the CDR3 is 15 residues. Trimming took off 4 bases at V and 0 bases at J, with 9 bases between the two ends. As DNA, the CDR3 is TGTGCCAGCAGTTCGGGAGCGGCGAACACCGGGGAGCTGTTTTTT. Residues: CASSSGAANTGELFF.

This clonotype was counted only a few times. The chain employs TRBV5-1 and TRBJ2-7, with a possible D match to TRBD2 (5 bases). This CDR3 is built from 14 residues. The ends were cut back, 4 bases at V and 2 bases at J, with 13 bases in the middle. CDR1 and CDR2 (germline): SGHRS, YFSETQ. DNA of the CDR3: TGCGCCAGCAGCGTAAGCGGTGGTACCTACGAGCAGTACTTC. As protein: CASSVSGGTYEQYF.

The chain recombines TRBV29-1 with TRBJ2-3; 7 bases are a match to TRBD1. V lost 3 bases, J lost 4 bases, and 1 base stayed unmatched. Germline-derived CDR1 and CDR2 are SQVTM and ANQGSEA. This CDR3 has 12 amino acids. The CDR3 loop is CSVEQGADTQYF. In nucleotides, the CDR3 is TGCAGCGTTGAGCAGGGGGCAGATACGCAGTATTTT.

The chain is built from TRBV3-1 and TRBJ1-2; unclear D gene. The CDR3 covers 13 residues. Trimming cost V 2 bases and J 8 bases, with 12 bases left between them. Germline CDR1 LGHDT, CDR2 YNNKEL (reference sequence). The CDR3 DNA sequence: TGTGCCAGCAGCCAATCACAGATGGGGGGCTACACCTTC. This sequence encodes CASSQSQMGGYTF.

The V call is TRBV5-6, the J call TRBJ2-7, with 11 nucleotides matching TRBD2. V was pared by 3 bases and J by 6 bases, with 11 bases of the junction left unmatched. Germline CDR1 and CDR2: SGHDT and YYEEEE. This CDR3 has 16 amino acids. In DNA, the CDR3 is TGTGCCAGCAGCTCCCGGAGTAGCGGGAGGGAATCCGAGCAGTACTTC. Translating gives CASSSRSSGRESEQYF.

This clonotype was seen repeatedly, ten times or more. This chain joins TRBV7-2 and TRBJ2-3; a possible D gene is TRBD2 (6 bases). The CDR3 is 15 amino acids. In germline, CDR1 is SGHTA, CDR2 FQGNSA. V was shortened by 5 bases and J by 3 bases, with 15 bases between the two germline ends. The CDR3 spells CASSPGTPNTDTQYF. The CDR3 coding sequence is TGTGCCAGCAGCCCCGGGACTCCAAATACAGATACGCAGTATTTT.

This clonotype was seen repeatedly, ten times or more. The rearrangement uses TRBV6-2 or TRBV6-3 and TRBJ2-3, with D perhaps matching TRBD2 (5 bases). Deletions cut 0 bases from V and 2 bases from J, with 15 bases between. The V gene's germline CDR1 is MNHEY and CDR2 SVGEGT. This CDR3 spans 17 amino acids. This CDR3 is CASSYSMAGALTDTQYF. The DNA for the CDR3 is TGTGCCAGCAGTTACTCGATGGCGGGCGCTCTCACAGATACGCAGTATTTT.